Here is one TCR beta chain with its context. This sample is part of a study of CD8 T cells in Susac syndrome. Random hexamers served to reverse transcribe roughly 0.5 to 1 ug RNA. Coverage of TCR beta CDR3 amplification by immunoSEQ multiplex PCR extended to 54 Vbeta and 13 Jbeta. TCRdb ran MiXCR on the immunoSEQ multiplex PCR reads and lists one entry per CDR3 protein. The sample lists approximately 110,000 distinct CDR3 sequences; around 95% were seen once. The germline gives CDR1 MNHNY, CDR2 SVGAGI (reference sequence). The CDR3 has 14 residues. After removal of 6 bases from V and 0 bases from J, the junction contained 2 bases not matched to a gene. Negative isolation was applied to CD8+ and CD4+ T cells, and FACS enrichment was applied to TEMRA cells.

The sample was CD4+ T cells from PBMCs. The sequence derives from a human donor in good health. The chain is built from TRBV6-6 and TRBJ2-1; 7 bases fit TRBD1. The CDR3 loop reads CASRGQSSYNEQFF. CDR3 nucleotides: TGTGCCAGCAGGGGACAGAGCTCCTACAATGAGCAGTTCTTC.